This is a list of T cell receptor beta chains from one sample in a study of T cell changes during pregnancy in multiple sclerosis. Using immunoSEQ multiplex PCR, the repertoire was profiled, and TCRdb retains in-frame clones only, with some absent. Of around 99,000 clones listed, 80% to 95% are singletons. The source material was peripheral blood, sampled in the third trimester of pregnancy. The receptor source for this set is a female donor in good health, enrolled as a control in a pregnancy study. The CDR3 runs from the conserved cysteine through the conserved F or W.

CASSQEGGRSNQPQHF	TRBJ1-5	TRBV4-2
CAVTWGEATTDTQYF	TRBJ2-3	TRBV10-3
CASSFAGNAGELFF	TRBJ2-2	TRBV27
CASTPGRVDTEAFF	TRBJ1-1	TRBV9
CASSLRVLAGKNEQFF	TRBJ2-1	TRBV13
CAWERTGGGYGYTF	TRBJ1-2	TRBV30
CASSPGGRDFYEQYF	TRBJ2-7	TRBV18
CASSLTVNTEAFF	TRBJ1-1	TRBV11-3
CASSRAGETQYF	TRBJ2-5	TRBV7-2
CASSVRGRQMNTEAFF	TRBJ1-1	TRBV6-4
CAWGSGTDTQYF	TRBJ2-3	TRBV30
CASSPGQGVQYF	TRBJ2-3	TRBV19
CASSNTPVRGYAYGYTF	TRBJ1-2	TRBV7-2
CASSTDFRGRSGYTF	TRBJ1-2	TRBV7-2
CASSISQGYETYEQYF	TRBJ2-7	TRBV19
CASSVSYEQYF	TRBJ2-7	TRBV7-2
CSARRDTQYF	TRBJ2-3	TRBV20-1
CASSPGASGDEQFF	TRBJ2-1	TRBV7-9
CASSVTSISHTDTQYF	TRBJ2-3	TRBV2
CASSLRGLAGGPSSYNEQFF	TRBJ2-1	TRBV7-3
CASNRPGTGFAGELFF	TRBJ2-2	TRBV4-2
CAWSNGKNQPQHF	TRBJ1-5	TRBV30
CASGGRYTEAFF	TRBJ1-1	TRBV2
CASSLDRTNTGELFF	TRBJ2-2	TRBV5-1
CAWTGGMAEAFF	TRBJ1-1	TRBV30
CASSYSEQFNEQYF	TRBJ2-7	TRBV6-5
CASSLNGQGYQETQYF	TRBJ2-5	TRBV6-6
CASSSGQRETQYF	TRBJ2-5	TRBV5-6
CASSLEGQGNQPQHF	TRBJ1-5	TRBV5-1
CASSPIGQGEKLFF	TRBJ1-4	TRBV4-1
CASSLGGNQETQYF	TRBJ2-5	TRBV19
CASSRDSVPSSPLHF	TRBJ1-6	TRBV5-1
CASSLRGLVTEAFF	TRBJ1-1	TRBV5-1
CASSLTELNTEAFF	TRBJ1-1	TRBV5-5
CASDQGGSDQPQHF	TRBJ1-5	TRBV6-6
CASSVQDTEAFF	TRBJ1-1	TRBV2
CASSQDRTSGSHEQFF	TRBJ2-1	TRBV4-3
CASSQTGEANEQFF	TRBJ2-1	TRBV4-3
CAWQGLDTEAFF	TRBJ1-1	TRBV30
CASSFGGGQPQHF	TRBJ1-5	TRBV7-3
CSAGTGNTGELFF	TRBJ2-2	TRBV29-1
CASSQLANTDTQYF	TRBJ2-3	TRBV7-2
CASSERGPYGYTF	TRBJ1-2	TRBV2
CASSYLMNTEAFF	TRBJ1-1	TRBV6-6
CASSIVSGARGTQYF	TRBJ2-3	TRBV7-8
CASSSATGKDYGYTF	TRBJ1-2	TRBV7-8
CAWMTGGGNTEAFF	TRBJ1-1	TRBV30
CASSPRGQGVNEQFF	TRBJ2-1	TRBV14
CASSGQGAEVYGYTF	TRBJ1-2	TRBV2
CASSLLQLWADTQYF	TRBJ2-3	TRBV7-2
CASAPDRGSQPQHF	TRBJ1-5	TRBV6-1
CASRDREESYNEQFF	TRBJ2-1	TRBV7-8
CASSLESGQPQHF	TRBJ1-5	TRBV27
CASSLEPGGSANEKLFF	TRBJ1-4	TRBV7-8
CASSVVSGRPDTQYF	TRBJ2-3	TRBV9